This section outlines one TCR beta chain sequence together with its context. These data belong to a study of blood T cell repertoires in COVID-19. Study at large: The United States, Italy and Spain supplied acute and convalescent COVID-19 samples. Nucleic acid was either cDNA or gDNA, and it came from T cells, B-cell-depleted T cells, or PBMCs.

Those who participated ranged in age from about 18 to 89 years and resided in 24 US areas. Clinical history as reported by participants underpinned cohort assignment. V dropped 0 bases and J dropped 9; count of bases not matched to a gene: 2. The length of the CDR3 is 13 residues. Here immunoSEQ multiplex PCR was the method, and the copy in TCRdb shows in-frame clones only, minus some. The sample lists roughly 300,000 clones, approximately 91% seen once, with over 2% in the top ten. The chain joins TRBV12-3 or TRBV12-4 to TRBJ2-1, with 7 positions matching TRBD1. Sequenced material: PBMCs or T cells enriched from blood (not recorded which). The sequence was collected from a woman in her 40s with acute COVID-19. CDR3 sequence reads: CASSLAGQFEQFF. The CDR3 DNA reads TGTGCCAGCAGTTTAGCGGGACAGTTTGAGCAGTTCTTC.